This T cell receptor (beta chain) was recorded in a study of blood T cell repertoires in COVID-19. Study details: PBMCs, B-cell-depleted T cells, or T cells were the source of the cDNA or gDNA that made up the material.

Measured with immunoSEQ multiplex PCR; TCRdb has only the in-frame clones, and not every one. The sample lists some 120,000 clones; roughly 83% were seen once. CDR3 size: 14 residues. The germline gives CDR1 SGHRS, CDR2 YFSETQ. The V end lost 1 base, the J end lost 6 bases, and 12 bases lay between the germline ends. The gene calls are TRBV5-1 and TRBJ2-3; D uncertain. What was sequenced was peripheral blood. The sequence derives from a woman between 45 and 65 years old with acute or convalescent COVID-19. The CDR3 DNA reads TGCGCCAGCAGCTTGAGGTCACCTAGGGATACGCAGTATTTT. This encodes CASSLRSPRDTQYF.